Detailed here is one TCR beta chain. Authors' processing steps: How many nucleated cells were present was estimated from reference gene primer amplification. Only in-frame clones appear in the TCRdb table, and some are missing; sequencing was by immunoSEQ multiplex PCR. V and J calls and clone size follow that table, whereas D and trimming were derived from the DNA. The table lists over 350,000 clones, 88% of them singletons. Germline assignment: CDR1 SGHRS and CDR2 YFSETQ. The CDR3 is 16 amino acids. The V segment lost 4 bases and the J segment 4 bases; nucleotides outside the gene matches: 8. This specimen comes from a study of blood T cell repertoires in COVID-19. About the study: The analysed material was cDNA or gDNA that came from T cells, B-cell-depleted T cells, or PBMCs.

The source material was PBMCs or T cells enriched from blood (not recorded which). The receptor comes from a woman under 40 with acute COVID-19. V and J are TRBV5-1 and TRBJ1-4, with TRBD1 identical over 9 bases. CDR3: CASSGGQGSVNEKLFF. The CDR3 DNA follows: TGCGCCAGCAGCGGGGGACAGGGTTCGGTTAATGAAAAACTGTTTTTT.